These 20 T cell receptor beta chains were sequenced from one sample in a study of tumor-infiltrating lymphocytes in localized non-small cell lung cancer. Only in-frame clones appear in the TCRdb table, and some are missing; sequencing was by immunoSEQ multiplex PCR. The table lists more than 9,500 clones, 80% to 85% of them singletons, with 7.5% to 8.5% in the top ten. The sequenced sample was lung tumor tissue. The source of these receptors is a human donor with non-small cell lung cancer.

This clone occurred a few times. Here the CDR3 reads CASSERGKETQYF. DNA of the CDR3: TGTGCCAGCAGTGAACGAGGGAAAGAGACCCAGTACTTC. This rearrangement joins TRBV6-1 to TRBJ2-5; D is perhaps TRBD2 (5 bases). There are 13 residues in the CDR3. V lost 2 bases, J lost 3 bases, and 7 bases lay in between. Germline values: CDR1 MNHNS, CDR2 SASEGT.

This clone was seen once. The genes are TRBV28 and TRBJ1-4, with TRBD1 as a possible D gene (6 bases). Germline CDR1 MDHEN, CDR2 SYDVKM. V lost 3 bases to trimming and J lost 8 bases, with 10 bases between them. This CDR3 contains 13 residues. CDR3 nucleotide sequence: TGTGCCAGCAGTTTTTACAGGGAAGAAAAACTGTTTTTT. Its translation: CASSFYREEKLFF. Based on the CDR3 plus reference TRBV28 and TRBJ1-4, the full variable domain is DVKVTQSSRYLVKRTGEKVFLECVQDMDHENMFWYRQDPGLGLRLIYFSYDVKMKEKGDIPEGYSVSREKKERFSLILESASTNQTSMYLCASSFYREEKLFFGSGTQLSVL.

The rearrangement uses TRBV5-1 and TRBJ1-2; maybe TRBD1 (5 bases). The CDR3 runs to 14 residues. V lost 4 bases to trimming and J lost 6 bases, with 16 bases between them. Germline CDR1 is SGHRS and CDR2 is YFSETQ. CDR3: CASSVDSRANGYTF. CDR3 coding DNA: TGCGCCAGCAGCGTTGACAGCCGCGCCAATGGCTACACCTTC.

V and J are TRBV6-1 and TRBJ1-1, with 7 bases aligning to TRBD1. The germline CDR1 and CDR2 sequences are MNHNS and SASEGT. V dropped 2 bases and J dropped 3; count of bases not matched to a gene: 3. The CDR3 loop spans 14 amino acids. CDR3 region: CASSESTGDTEAFF. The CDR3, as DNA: TGTGCCAGCAGTGAATCAACAGGGGACACTGAAGCTTTCTTT.

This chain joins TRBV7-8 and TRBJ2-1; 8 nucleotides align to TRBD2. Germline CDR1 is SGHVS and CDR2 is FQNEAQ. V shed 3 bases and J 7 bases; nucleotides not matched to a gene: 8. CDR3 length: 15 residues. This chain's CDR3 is CASSFAAGVGNEQFF. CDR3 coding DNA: TGTGCCAGCAGCTTTGCAGCGGGAGTGGGGAATGAGCAGTTCTTC.

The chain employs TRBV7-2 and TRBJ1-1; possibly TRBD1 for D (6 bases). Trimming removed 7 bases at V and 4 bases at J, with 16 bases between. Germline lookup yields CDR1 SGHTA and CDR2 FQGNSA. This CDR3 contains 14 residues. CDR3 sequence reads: CASNLRGWGTEAFF. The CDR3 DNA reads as TGTGCCAGCAACCTAAGGGGGTGGGGCACTGAAGCTTTCTTT.

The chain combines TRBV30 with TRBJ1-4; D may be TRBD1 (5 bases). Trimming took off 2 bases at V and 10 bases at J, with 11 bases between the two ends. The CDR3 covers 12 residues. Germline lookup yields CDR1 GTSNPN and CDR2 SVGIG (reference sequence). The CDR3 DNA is TGTGCCTGGAGTTTTGGGGCGGCAAAACTGTTTTTT. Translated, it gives CAWSFGAAKLFF.

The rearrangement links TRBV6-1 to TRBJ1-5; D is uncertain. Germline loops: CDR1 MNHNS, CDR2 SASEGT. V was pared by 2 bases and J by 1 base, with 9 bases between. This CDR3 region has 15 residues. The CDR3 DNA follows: TGTGCCAGCAGTGAAAGCGGGCCGAGCAATCAGCCCCAGCATTTT. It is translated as CASSESGPSNQPQHF.

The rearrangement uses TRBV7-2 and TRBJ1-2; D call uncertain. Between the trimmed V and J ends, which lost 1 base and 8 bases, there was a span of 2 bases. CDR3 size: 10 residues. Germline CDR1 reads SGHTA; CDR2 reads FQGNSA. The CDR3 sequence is CASSLGGYTF. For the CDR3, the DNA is TGTGCCAGCAGCTTAGGCGGCTACACCTTC.

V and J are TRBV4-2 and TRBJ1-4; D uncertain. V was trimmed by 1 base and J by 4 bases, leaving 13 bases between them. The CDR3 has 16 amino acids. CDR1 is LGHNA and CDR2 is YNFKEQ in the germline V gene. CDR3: CASSQAKSTSNEKLFF. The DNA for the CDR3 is TGTGCCAGCAGCCAAGCCAAGTCGACGAGTAATGAAAAACTGTTTTTT.

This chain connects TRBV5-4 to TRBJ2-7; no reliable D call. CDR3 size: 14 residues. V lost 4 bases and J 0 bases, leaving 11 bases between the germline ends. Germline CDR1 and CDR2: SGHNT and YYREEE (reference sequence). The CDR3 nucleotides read TGTGCCAGCAGCCCCGACGGACGCTCCTACGAGCAGTACTTC. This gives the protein CASSPDGRSYEQYF.

The CDR3 sequence: CASSEVGRGLRGNGYTF. The CDR3 DNA is TGTGCCAGCAGTGAAGTGGGCAGGGGGCTTCGTGGGAATGGCTACACCTTC. The chain couples TRBV2 to TRBJ1-2; 8 nucleotides match TRBD1. V was clipped by 1 base and J by 6 bases; unmatched bases: 13. CDR1 is SNHLY, CDR2 FYNNEI, per germline. The CDR3 loop spans 17 amino acids. Looking up the rest from reference TRBV2 and TRBJ1-2 gives the full variable domain: EPEVTQTPSHQVTQMGQEVILRCVPISNHLYFYWYRQILGQKVEFLVSFYNNEISEKSEIFDDQFSVERPDGSNFTLKIRSTKLEDSAMYFCASSEVGRGLRGNGYTFGSGTRLTVV.

The CDR3 nucleotides read TGTGCCAGCGCCGGGACAGGGGCATTGAACACTGAAGCTTTCTTT. Its protein product is CASAGTGALNTEAFF. The V and J genes are TRBV27 and TRBJ1-1; TRBD1 matches at 10 bases. Trimming cost V 8 bases and J 0 bases; bases outside gene matches: 6. Germline CDR1 MNHEY, CDR2 SMNVEV (reference sequence). The CDR3 loop spans 15 amino acids.

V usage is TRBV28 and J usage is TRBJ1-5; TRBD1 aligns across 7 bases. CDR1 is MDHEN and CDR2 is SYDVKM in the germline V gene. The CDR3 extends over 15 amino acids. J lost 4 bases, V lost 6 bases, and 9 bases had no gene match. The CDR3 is CASSGHRGLNQPQHF. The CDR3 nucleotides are TGTGCCAGCAGCGGGCACAGGGGATTGAATCAGCCCCAGCATTTT.

CDR3 nucleotides: TGTGCCTGGAGTGTAATGCCCTCGAGCGGGGAGCTGTTTTTT. This codes for CAWSVMPSSGELFF. The rearrangement links TRBV30 to TRBJ2-2; no firm D call. Germline CDR1 GTSNPN, CDR2 SVGIG (reference sequence). The CDR3 covers 14 residues. The V end was cut by 0 bases, the J end by 7 bases, with 12 bases between.

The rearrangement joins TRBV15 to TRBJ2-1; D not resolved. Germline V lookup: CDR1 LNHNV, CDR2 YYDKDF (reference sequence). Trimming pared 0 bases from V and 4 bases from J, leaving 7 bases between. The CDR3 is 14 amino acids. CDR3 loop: CATSREFRYNEQFF. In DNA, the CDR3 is TGTGCCACCAGCAGAGAATTCCGTTACAATGAGCAGTTCTTC.

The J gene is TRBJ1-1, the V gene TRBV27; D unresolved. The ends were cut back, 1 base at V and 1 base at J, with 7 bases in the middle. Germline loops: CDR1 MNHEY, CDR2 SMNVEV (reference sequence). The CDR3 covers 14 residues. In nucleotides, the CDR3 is TGTGCCAGCAGTTTATGGTCAGGGAACACTGAAGCTTTCTTT. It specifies CASSLWSGNTEAFF.

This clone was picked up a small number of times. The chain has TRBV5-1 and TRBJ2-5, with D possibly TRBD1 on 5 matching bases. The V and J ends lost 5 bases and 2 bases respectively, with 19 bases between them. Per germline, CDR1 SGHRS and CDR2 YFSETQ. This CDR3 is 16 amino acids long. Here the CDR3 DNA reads TGCGCCAGCAGGTCGAAGCTAGGGGCCTCACAAGAGACCCAGTACTTC. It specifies CASRSKLGASQETQYF.

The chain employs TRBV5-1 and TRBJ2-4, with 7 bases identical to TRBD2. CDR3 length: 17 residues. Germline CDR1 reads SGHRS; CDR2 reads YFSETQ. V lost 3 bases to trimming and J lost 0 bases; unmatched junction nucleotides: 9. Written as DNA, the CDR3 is TGCGCCAGCAGCTCTACTAGCGAGACACTAGCCAAAAACATTCAGTACTTC. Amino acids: CASSSTSETLAKNIQYF.

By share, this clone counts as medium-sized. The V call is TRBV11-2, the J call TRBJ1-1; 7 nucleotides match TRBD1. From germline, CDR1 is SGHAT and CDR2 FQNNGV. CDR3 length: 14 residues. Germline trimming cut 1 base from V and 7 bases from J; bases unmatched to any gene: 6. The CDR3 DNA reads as TGTGCCAGCAGCTTAGTAGGGGGCGCCGGTGAAGCTTTCTTT. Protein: CASSLVGGAGEAFF.